Reported below is one TCR beta chain. The sample comes from a study of cytomegalovirus exposure and HLA in healthy donors. Use of 60 Vbeta and 13 Jbeta primers characterized the PCR. Data came from immunoSEQ multiplex PCR; TCRdb stores just in-frame clones and leaves some out. The sample shows 150,000 to 200,000 clones, over 70% of them seen only once. Material: PBMCs. The sequence came from a man aged 50-59 years in good health and CMV-seropositive.

Here the CDR3 DNA reads TGCGCCAGCAGCTTGATGCGGGATAGTGAGCAGTTCTTC. It translates to CASSLMRDSEQFF. This chain links TRBV5-1 with TRBJ2-1; D is possibly TRBD2 (6 bases). V was clipped by 1 base and J by 9 bases, with 11 bases between them. Germline V gives CDR1 SGHRS, CDR2 YFSETQ. The CDR3 is 13 amino acids.